The clone carrying this T cell receptor (beta chain) was counted at least ten times. What it binds is not known. This CDR3 has 13 amino acids. The germline V gene encodes CDR1 SGHDT and CDR2 YYEEEE. After removal of 6 bases from V and 4 bases from J, the junction contained 5 bases not matched to a gene. The data were obtained in a study of beta chain bispecific antibodies for T cell cancers. Via MiXCR, TCRdb re-called the 5' RACE reads, giving one row per CDR3 protein. The sample lists about 20,000 distinct CDR3 sequences; approximately 2.4% were seen once. Findings and limits, study-wide: Normal T cells contributed less of the targeted TRBV signal than the leukemia cells did.

Either OKT3 anti-CD3 antibody or CD3/CD28 beads expanded T cells from blood mononuclear cells over roughly 3 days. Sequenced sample: healthy donor T cells cultured with leukemia cells. This clonotype was sampled from a human donor in good health. Some clones in this sample may be carry-over from other donors' samples. V usage is TRBV5-6 and J usage is TRBJ1-1, with 8 bases identical to TRBD1. Here the CDR3 DNA reads TGTGCCAGCACCCCGACAGGGGTCACTGAAGCTTTCTTT. This encodes CASTPTGVTEAFF.